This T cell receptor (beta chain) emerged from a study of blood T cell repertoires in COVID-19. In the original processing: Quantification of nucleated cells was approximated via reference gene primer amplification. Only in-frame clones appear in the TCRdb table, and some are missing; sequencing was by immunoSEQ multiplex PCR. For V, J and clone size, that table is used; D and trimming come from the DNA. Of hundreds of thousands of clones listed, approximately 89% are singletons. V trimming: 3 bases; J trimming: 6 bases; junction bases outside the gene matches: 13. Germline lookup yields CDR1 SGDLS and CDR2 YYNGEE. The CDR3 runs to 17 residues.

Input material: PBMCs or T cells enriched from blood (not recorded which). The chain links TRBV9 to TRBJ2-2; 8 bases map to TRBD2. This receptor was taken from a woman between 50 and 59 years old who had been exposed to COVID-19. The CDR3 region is CASSAKPGTRLSGELFF. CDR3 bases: TGTGCCAGCAGCGCTAAGCCCGGGACTAGGTTGTCCGGGGAGCTGTTTTTT.